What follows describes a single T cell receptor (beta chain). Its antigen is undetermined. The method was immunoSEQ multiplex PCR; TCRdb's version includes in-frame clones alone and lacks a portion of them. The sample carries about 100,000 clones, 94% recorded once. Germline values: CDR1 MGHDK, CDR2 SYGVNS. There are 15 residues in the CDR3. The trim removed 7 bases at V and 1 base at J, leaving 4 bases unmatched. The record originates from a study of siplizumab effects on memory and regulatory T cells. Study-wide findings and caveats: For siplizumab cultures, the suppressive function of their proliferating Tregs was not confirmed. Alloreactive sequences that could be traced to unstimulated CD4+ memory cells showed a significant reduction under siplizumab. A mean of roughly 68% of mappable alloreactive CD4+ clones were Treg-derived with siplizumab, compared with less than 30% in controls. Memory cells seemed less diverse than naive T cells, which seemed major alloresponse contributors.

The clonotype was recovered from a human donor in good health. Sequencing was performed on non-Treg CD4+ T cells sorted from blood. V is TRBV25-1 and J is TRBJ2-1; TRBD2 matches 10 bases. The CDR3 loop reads CASTYSGRSYNEQFF. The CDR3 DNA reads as TGTGCCAGCACCTATAGCGGGAGGTCCTACAATGAGCAGTTCTTC.